Below are 14 T cell receptor beta chains sequenced from a single sample in a study of identifying expanded T cells in peripheral blood. Some clones are missing from TCRdb's copy, which holds only in-frame ones; the method was immunoSEQ multiplex PCR. Of some 78,000 clones listed, roughly 86% are singletons. The sequencing sample was made of blood. The receptors originated from a person aged 18 to 75 in good health.

The rearrangement links TRBV7-9 to TRBJ2-5, with D unresolved. The CDR3 is 13 residues long. Trimming took 1 base from V and 5 from J, leaving 8 bases between them. The germline V gene encodes CDR1 SEHNR and CDR2 FQNEAQ (reference sequence). The CDR3, as DNA: TGTGCCAGCAGCTTAGTCTCGGTCGAGACCCAGTACTTC. Amino acid sequence: CASSLVSVETQYF. The whole variable domain, remainder taken from reference TRBV7-9 and TRBJ2-5, is DTGVSQNPRHKITKRGQNVTFRCDPISEHNRLYWYRQTLGQGPEFLTYFQNEAQLEKSRLLSDRFSAERPKGSFSTLEIQRTEQGDSAMYLCASSLVSVETQYFGPGTRLLVL.

The chain links TRBV19 to TRBJ2-7; unclear D gene. The CDR3 extends over 14 amino acids. Per germline, CDR1 LNHDA and CDR2 SQIVND (reference sequence). The V gene lost 1 base and the J gene lost 2 bases, with 9 bases spanning the gap. DNA for the CDR3: TGTGCCAGTAGTATAGCGCGGAATACCTACGAGCAGTACTTC. This translates into CASSIARNTYEQYF.

The chain employs TRBV9 and TRBJ2-3; 8 bases line up with TRBD1. The CDR3 is made up of 14 amino acids. Losses at the gene ends were 0 bases for V and 6 bases for J; bases not matched to a gene: 3. Germline assignment: CDR1 SGDLS and CDR2 YYNGEE. The CDR3 DNA reads as TGTGCCAGCAGCGTAGAAGGACAGGGTGATACGCAGTATTTT. It encodes CASSVEGQGDTQYF.

The chain carries TRBV19 and TRBJ1-5; 7 bases are shared with TRBD1. CDR3 size: 14 residues. Germline values: CDR1 LNHDA, CDR2 SQIVND (reference sequence). Germline trimming cut 4 bases from V and 5 bases from J; bases unmatched to any gene: 5. CDR3 bases: TGTGCCAGTAGTACGTCAGGGGGGGATCAGCCCCAGCATTTT. It encodes CASSTSGGDQPQHF.

This rearrangement joins TRBV19 to TRBJ2-1; 9 positions agree with TRBD2. The CDR3 totals 17 residues. The germline CDR1 and CDR2 sequences are LNHDA and SQIVND (reference sequence). V lost 1 base to trimming and J lost 2 bases; unmatched junction nucleotides: 6. The CDR3 sequence is CASSIGLTSGAYNEQFF. CDR3 bases: TGTGCCAGTAGTATAGGCCTGACTAGCGGAGCCTACAATGAGCAGTTCTTC.

The chain has TRBV5-6 and TRBJ2-1, with D hard to call. Per the germline V gene, CDR1 is SGHDT and CDR2 is YYEEEE. This CDR3 region has 12 residues. Trimming shortened V by 0 bases and J by 9 bases, and 7 bases separated the two germline ends. CDR3: CASSLAVGEQFF. The CDR3 region has the DNA TGTGCCAGCAGCTTGGCCGTGGGTGAGCAGTTCTTC.

The J gene is TRBJ2-1, the V gene TRBV30; TRBD2 agrees at 11 bases. The CDR3 totals 15 residues. The ends lost 2 bases at V and 9 bases at J; junction bases unmatched: 9. Germline loops: CDR1 GTSNPN, CDR2 SVGIG (reference sequence). The CDR3 DNA follows: TGTGCCTGGAGTCAAGGACTAGCGGGTATCGGTGAGCAGTTCTTC. It specifies CAWSQGLAGIGEQFF. The full variable domain, rest sourced from reference TRBV30 and TRBJ2-1, is SQTIHQWPATLVQPVGSPLSLECTVEGTSNPNLYWYRQAAGRGLQLLFYSVGIGQISSEVPQNLSASRPQDRQFILSSKKLLLSDSGFYLCAWSQGLAGIGEQFFGPGTRLTVL.

The chain recombines TRBV28 with TRBJ2-7; 9 positions agree with TRBD2. Germline V lookup: CDR1 MDHEN, CDR2 SYDVKM. The CDR3 sequence is 15 residues long. With V trimmed by 2 bases and J by 4 bases, 6 bases remained unmatched. The CDR3 here is CASSLDSGRSYEQYF. The DNA of the CDR3 is TGTGCCAGCAGTTTAGATAGCGGGAGATCGTACGAGCAGTACTTC.

The chain has TRBV7-9 and TRBJ1-1; D not certain. This CDR3 is built from 15 residues. In germline, CDR1 is SEHNR, CDR2 FQNEAQ (reference sequence). V lost 1 base to trimming and J lost 1 base, with 10 bases between them. The CDR3 region has the DNA TGTGCCAGCAGCTTAGGTTCACTCCAGAACACTGAAGCTTTCTTT. It codes for CASSLGSLQNTEAFF.

V usage is TRBV7-3 and J usage is TRBJ1-1; D is uncertain. The V end lost 5 bases, the J end lost 1 base, and 11 bases lay between the germline ends. Germline V gene data show CDR1 as SGHTA and CDR2 as FQGTGA. This CDR3 spans 14 amino acids. CDR3 sequence reads: CASSPSGANTEAFF. In nucleotides, the CDR3 is TGTGCCAGCAGCCCTTCCGGAGCGAACACTGAAGCTTTCTTT.

This chain uses TRBV5-4 with TRBJ2-6; D perhaps matches TRBD2 (6 bases). This CDR3 comprises 16 residues. Germline V gives CDR1 SGHNT, CDR2 YYREEE (reference sequence). The germline V and J ends were trimmed by 2 bases and 4 bases, with 13 bases remaining between them. CDR3 protein: CASSFGGVAGANVLTF. CDR3 nucleotide sequence: TGTGCCAGCAGCTTCGGAGGGGTGGCCGGGGCCAACGTCCTGACTTTC.

The CDR3 DNA reads TGTGCCAGCACCCCTTGGGACAGGTCAGGCGAGCAGTACTTC. As protein: CASTPWDRSGEQYF. The V gene is TRBV28, the J gene TRBJ2-5; 8 bases align to TRBD1. The J call could be wrong; TRBJ2-7 is a better fit for the DNA end. Germline assignment: CDR1 MDHEN and CDR2 SYDVKM. The CDR3 spans 14 residues.

V usage is TRBV7-2 and J usage is TRBJ2-7; possibly TRBD2 for D (6 bases). V lost 2 bases and J 0 bases, leaving 11 bases between the germline ends. This CDR3 region has 15 residues. Germline loops: CDR1 SGHTA, CDR2 FQGNSA. CDR3 protein: CASSLLATDSYEQYF. The CDR3 coding sequence is TGTGCCAGCAGCTTACTAGCGACAGACTCCTACGAGCAGTACTTC.

This clone was observed a few times. This chain uses TRBV28 with TRBJ1-5; 7 nucleotides match TRBD1. Germline V gives CDR1 MDHEN, CDR2 SYDVKM. J gave up 4 bases and V 3 bases, and 3 bases lay outside the gene matches. This CDR3 spans 14 amino acids. Here the CDR3 reads CASSFGTVNQPQHF. DNA for the CDR3: TGTGCCAGCAGTTTCGGGACAGTTAATCAGCCCCAGCATTTT.